This T cell receptor beta chain came from a study of blood T cell repertoires in COVID-19. Study-wide context: Sites across the United States, Italy and Spain contributed samples from acute and convalescent COVID-19. In each case, the material was cDNA or gDNA derived from T cells, B-cell-depleted T cells, or PBMCs.

V shed 0 bases, J shed 8 bases, and the junction held 7 bases outside the gene matches. This CDR3 has 14 amino acids. Germline V lookup: CDR1 GTSNPN, CDR2 SVGIG (reference sequence). As originally analysed: Researchers report that nucleated cell counts were estimated from reference gene primer amplification. Produced via immunoSEQ multiplex PCR; TCRdb's table is partial and in-frame only. That table supplies the V and J calls and clone size; D and trimming were determined from the DNA. In the table there are around 300,000 clones, around four fifths of which are singletons. V gene TRBV30 combines with J gene TRBJ2-1; TRBD2 matches at 7 bases. The receptor was derived from a woman aged 45 to 65 who had recovered from COVID-19. The sample taken for sequencing was peripheral blood. The CDR3 is CAWSVFSGSDEQFF. In nucleotides, the CDR3 is TGTGCCTGGAGTGTATTTAGCGGGTCGGATGAGCAGTTCTTC.